The sample holds one count of the clone carrying this T cell receptor beta chain. Antigen unknown. V dropped 2 bases and J dropped 5 bases, with 6 bases sitting between them. CDR3 length: 13 residues. Germline lookup yields CDR1 KGHSH and CDR2 LQKENI. The PCR contained 60 Vbeta and 13 Jbeta primers. This table comes from immunoSEQ multiplex PCR, and its TCRdb copy is limited to in-frame clones, with some not included. The sample carries about 130,000 clones, 74% recorded once. This sample stems from a study of cytomegalovirus exposure and HLA in healthy donors. Study results and caveats: In a later analysis, V- and J-gene trimming of beta chains associated with a DCLRE1C missense variant, replicated independently. An Asian-associated ancestry cluster reportedly showed fewer N-insertions than the roughly 600-donor mean in a later analysis.

The sequencing input was PBMCs. This TCR derives from a woman aged 45-65 years in good health and CMV-seropositive. This sequence joins TRBV18 and TRBJ1-4; no firm D call. The CDR3 spells CASSPMANEKLFF. CDR3 coding DNA: TGTGCCAGCTCACCAATGGCCAATGAAAAACTGTTTTTT.